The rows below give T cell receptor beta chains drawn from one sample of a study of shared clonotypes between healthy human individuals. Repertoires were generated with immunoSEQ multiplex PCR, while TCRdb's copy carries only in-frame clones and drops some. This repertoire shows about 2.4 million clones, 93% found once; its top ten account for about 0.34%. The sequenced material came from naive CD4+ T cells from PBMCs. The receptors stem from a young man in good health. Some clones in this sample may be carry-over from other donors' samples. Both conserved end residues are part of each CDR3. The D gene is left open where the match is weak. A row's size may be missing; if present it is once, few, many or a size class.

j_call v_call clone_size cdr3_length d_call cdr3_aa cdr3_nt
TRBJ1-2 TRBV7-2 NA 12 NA CASSPDSYGYTF TGTGCCAGCAGCCCGGACAGTTATGGCTACACCTTC
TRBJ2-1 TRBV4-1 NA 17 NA CASSQLTGRSSYNEQFF TGCGCCAGCAGCCAACTGACAGGCAGGAGCTCCTACAATGAGCAGTTCTTC
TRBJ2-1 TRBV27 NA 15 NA CASPTLGGSYNEQFF TGTGCCAGCCCTACGTTAGGGGGCTCCTACAATGAGCAGTTCTTC
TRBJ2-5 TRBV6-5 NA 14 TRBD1 CASSYSWQGATQYF TGTGCCAGCAGTTACTCGTGGCAGGGGGCGACCCAGTACTTC
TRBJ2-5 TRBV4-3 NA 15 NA CASSPVWIPSETQYF TGCGCCAGCAGCCCTGTTTGGATCCCATCAGAGACCCAGTACTTC
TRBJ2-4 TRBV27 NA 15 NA CASSPLMVAKNIQYF TGTGCCAGCAGTCCACTCATGGTGGCCAAAAACATTCAGTACTTC
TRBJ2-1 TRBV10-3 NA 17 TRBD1 CAISPEGGQYIGWEQFF TGTGCCATCAGCCCAGAAGGGGGCCAATACATCGGGTGGGAGCAGTTCTTC
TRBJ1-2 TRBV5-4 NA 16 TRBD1 CASSSGQVPRAYGYTF TGTGCCAGCAGCTCCGGACAGGTCCCTAGGGCCTATGGCTACACCTTC
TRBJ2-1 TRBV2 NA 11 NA CASRAYNEQFF TGTGCCAGCAGGGCCTACAATGAGCAGTTCTTC
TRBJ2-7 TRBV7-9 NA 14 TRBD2 CASSLSAGGPEQYF TGTGCCAGCAGCTTATCAGCGGGAGGTCCCGAGCAGTACTTC
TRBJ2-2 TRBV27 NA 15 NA CASSLRGSWSGELFF TGTGCCAGCAGTTTAAGGGGCTCCTGGTCCGGGGAGCTGTTTTTT
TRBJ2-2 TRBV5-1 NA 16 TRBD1 CASSLTDRAGTGELFF TGCGCCAGCAGCTTGACGGACAGGGCCGGGACCGGGGAGCTGTTTTTT
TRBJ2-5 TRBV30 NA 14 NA CAWEGFDGQETQYF TGTGCCTGGGAGGGTTTCGACGGCCAAGAGACCCAGTACTTC
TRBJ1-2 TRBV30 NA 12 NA CAWSSGFSGYTF TGTGCCTGGAGCTCAGGGTTTTCTGGCTACACCTTC
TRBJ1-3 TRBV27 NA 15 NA CASSLSVNSGNTIYF TGTGCCAGCAGTTTATCAGTGAACTCTGGAAACACCATATATTTT
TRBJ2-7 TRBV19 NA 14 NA CASSIGSGSYEQYF TGTGCCAGTAGTATCGGATCAGGGTCCTACGAGCAGTACTTC
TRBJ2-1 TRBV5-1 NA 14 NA CASSLGTIYNEQFF TGCGCCAGCAGCCTTGGTACAATTTACAATGAGCAGTTCTTC
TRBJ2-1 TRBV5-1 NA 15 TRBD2 CASSSTSGTYNEQFF TGCGCCAGCAGCTCGACTAGCGGGACGTACAATGAGCAGTTCTTC
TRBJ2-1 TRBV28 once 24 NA CASSPPTREWWERDSTNAIHEQFF TGTGCCAGCAGTCCCCCAACGAGGGAGTGGTGGGAGCGAGACTCCACTAACGCCATCCATGAGCAGTTCTTC
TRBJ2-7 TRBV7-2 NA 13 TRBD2 CASSSGLGYEQYF TGTGCCAGCAGCTCGGGACTAGGGTACGAGCAGTACTTC
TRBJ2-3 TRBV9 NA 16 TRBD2 CASSALAGRATDTQYF TGTGCCAGCAGCGCGTTAGCGGGACGCGCCACAGATACGCAGTATTTT
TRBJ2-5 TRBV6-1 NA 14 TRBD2 CASSQSGTEETQYF TGTGCCAGCAGTCAGAGCGGGACTGAAGAGACCCAGTACTTC
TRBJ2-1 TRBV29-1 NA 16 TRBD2 CSALTPGGESYNEQFF TGCAGCGCCCTGACACCGGGGGGTGAGTCCTACAATGAGCAGTTCTTC
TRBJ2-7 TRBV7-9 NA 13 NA CASSPTVTYEQYF TGTGCCAGCAGCCCTACCGTTACCTACGAGCAGTACTTC
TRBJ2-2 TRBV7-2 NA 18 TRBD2 CASSLVTGTSGTTGELFF TGTGCCAGCAGCTTAGTCACCGGGACTAGCGGGACTACCGGGGAGCTGTTTTTT
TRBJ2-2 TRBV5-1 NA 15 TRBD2 CASSVTSGFTGELFF TGCGCCAGCAGCGTGACTAGCGGGTTCACCGGGGAGCTGTTTTTT
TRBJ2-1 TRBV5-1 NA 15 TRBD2 CASNKLAGDHNEQFF TGCGCCAGCAACAAACTAGCGGGAGACCACAATGAGCAGTTCTTC
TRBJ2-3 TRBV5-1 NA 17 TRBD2 CASSLGPASGSTDTQYF TGCGCCAGCAGCCTAGGGCCCGCTAGCGGGAGCACAGATACGCAGTATTTT
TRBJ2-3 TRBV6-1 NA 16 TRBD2 CASSEPIAGAADTQYF TGTGCCAGCAGTGAACCCATAGCGGGAGCGGCAGATACGCAGTATTTT
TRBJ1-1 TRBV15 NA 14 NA CATSTRGGNTEAFF TGTGCCACCAGCACCCGCGGAGGGAACACTGAAGCTTTCTTT
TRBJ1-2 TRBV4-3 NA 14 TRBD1 CASSPIGQGDGYTF TGCGCCAGCAGCCCCATCGGACAGGGGGATGGCTACACCTTC
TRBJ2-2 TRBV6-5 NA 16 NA CASSYSTGEGTGELFF TGTGCCAGCAGTTACTCGACAGGGGAGGGCACCGGGGAGCTGTTTTTT
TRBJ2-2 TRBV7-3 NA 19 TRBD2 CASSFRASGRDLGTGELFF TGTGCCAGCAGCTTTAGGGCTAGCGGGAGAGATTTGGGGACCGGGGAGCTGTTTTTT
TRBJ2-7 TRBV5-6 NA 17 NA CASSLEFGTAGEGEQCF TGTGCCAGCAGCTTGGAATTCGGGACAGCGGGAGAGGGCGAGCAGTGCTTC
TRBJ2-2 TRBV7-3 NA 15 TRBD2 CASSPFGGDTGELFF TGTGCCAGCAGCCCTTTCGGGGGGGACACCGGGGAGCTGTTTTTT
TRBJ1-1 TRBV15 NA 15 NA CATSTTDTLNTEAFF TGTGCCACCAGCACCACGGACACTTTGAACACTGAAGCTTTCTTT
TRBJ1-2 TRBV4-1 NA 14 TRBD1 CASSQDPTGLGYTF TGCGCCAGCAGCCAAGACCCGACAGGGCTGGGCTACACCTTC
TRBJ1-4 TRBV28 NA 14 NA CASTGSPTNEKLFF TGTGCCAGCACTGGGAGTCCCACTAATGAAAAACTGTTTTTT
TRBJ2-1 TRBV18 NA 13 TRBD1 CASSSGQSNEQFF TGTGCCAGCTCATCGGGACAGTCCAATGAGCAGTTCTTC
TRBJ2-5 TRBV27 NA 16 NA CASSLSGGGSLETQYF TGTGCCAGCAGTTTATCGGGGGGGGGCTCCTTGGAGACCCAGTACTTC
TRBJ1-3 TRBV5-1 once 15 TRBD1 CASSWGQGAGNTIYF TGCGCCAGCAGCTGGGGACAGGGGGCTGGAAACACCATATATTTT
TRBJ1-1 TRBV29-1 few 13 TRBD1 CSVGQGADTEAFF TGCAGCGTTGGACAGGGGGCGGACACTGAAGCTTTCTTT
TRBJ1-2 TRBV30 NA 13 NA CAWDRLANYGYTF TGTGCCTGGGACCGTCTAGCTAACTATGGCTACACCTTC
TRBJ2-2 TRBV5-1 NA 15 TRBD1 CASSRQGAMGGELFF TGCGCCAGCAGCCGACAGGGGGCGATGGGCGGGGAGCTGTTTTTT
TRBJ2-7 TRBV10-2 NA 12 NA CASSEASAEQYF TGCGCCAGCAGTGAGGCCAGTGCCGAGCAGTACTTC